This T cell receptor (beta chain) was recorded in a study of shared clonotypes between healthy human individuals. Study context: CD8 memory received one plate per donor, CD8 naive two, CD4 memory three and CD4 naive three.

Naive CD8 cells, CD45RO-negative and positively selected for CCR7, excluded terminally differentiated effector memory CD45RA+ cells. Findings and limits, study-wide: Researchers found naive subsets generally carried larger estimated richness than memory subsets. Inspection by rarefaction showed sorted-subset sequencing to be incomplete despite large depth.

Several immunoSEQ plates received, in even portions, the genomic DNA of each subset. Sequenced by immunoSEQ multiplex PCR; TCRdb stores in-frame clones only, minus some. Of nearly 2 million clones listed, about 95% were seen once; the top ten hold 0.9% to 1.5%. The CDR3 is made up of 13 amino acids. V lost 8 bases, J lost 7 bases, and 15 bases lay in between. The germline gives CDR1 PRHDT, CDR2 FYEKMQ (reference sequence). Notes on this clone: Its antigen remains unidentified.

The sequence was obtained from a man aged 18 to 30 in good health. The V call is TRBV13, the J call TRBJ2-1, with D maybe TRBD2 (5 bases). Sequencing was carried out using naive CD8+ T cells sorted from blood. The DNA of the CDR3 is TGTGCCAGCTCGGGCCCCCGCGGGAATGAGCAGTTCTTC. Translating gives CASSGPRGNEQFF.